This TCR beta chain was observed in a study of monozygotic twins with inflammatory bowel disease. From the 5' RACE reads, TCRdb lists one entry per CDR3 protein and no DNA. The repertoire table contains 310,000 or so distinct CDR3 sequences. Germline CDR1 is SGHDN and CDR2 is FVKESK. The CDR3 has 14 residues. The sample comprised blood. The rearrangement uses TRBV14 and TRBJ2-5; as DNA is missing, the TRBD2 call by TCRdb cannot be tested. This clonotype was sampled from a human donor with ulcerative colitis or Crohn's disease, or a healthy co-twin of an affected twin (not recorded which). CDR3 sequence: CASYRGGKPETQYF.